The 22 T cell receptor beta chains presented below share a single source sample, sequenced in a study of post-analysis software for immune sequencing data. Study-wide results and caveats: Controls showed lower frequencies than patients for 5 or 6 TRBV segments, and TRBV5-6, TRBV5-1 and TRBV20-1 were among these.

Every TCR beta cDNA library bore unique molecular identifiers. TCRdb reprocessed the PCR reads with MiXCR, giving one entry per CDR3 protein. The table includes 740,000 or so distinct CDR3 sequences, approximately 50% detected once. Their specific antigens are unknown. Sequenced sample: blood. These receptors were collected from a girl aged 10 to 17 with multiple sclerosis.

V gene TRBV6-1 combines with J gene TRBJ1-2; TRBD1 is a possible D gene (5 bases). Trimming took off 8 bases at V and 0 bases at J, with 13 bases between the two ends. CDR1 and CDR2 (germline): MNHNS, SASEGT. This CDR3 region has 14 residues. This CDR3 reads CASVAGAANYGYTF. The CDR3 DNA follows: TGTGCCAGCGTGGCTGGGGCAGCTAACTATGGCTACACCTTC.

The rearrangement joins TRBV20-1 to TRBJ2-1; D may match TRBD1 or TRBD2 (5 bases each). Trimming stripped 6 bases from V and 6 bases from J, with 21 bases between. The germline CDR1 and CDR2 sequences are DFQATT and SNEGSKA (reference sequence). This CDR3 has 15 residues. CDR3 region: CSATSGPPGFNEQFF. CDR3 bases: TGCAGTGCAACCTCGGGGCCGCCGGGCTTCAATGAGCAGTTCTTC.

J is TRBJ2-3 and V is TRBV5-1, with D tentatively TRBD1 or TRBD2 (5 bases each). This CDR3 is 15 amino acids long. Trimming cost V 4 bases and J 4 bases, with 16 bases left between them. Per the germline V gene, CDR1 is SGHRS and CDR2 is YFSETQ. The CDR3 DNA is TGCGCCAGCAGCACCGGGGACCACTTTTCAGATACGCAGTATTTT. Translation gives CASSTGDHFSDTQYF.

This clonotype was seen only a few times. The rearrangement uses TRBV3-1 and TRBJ2-5; 8 bases are shared with TRBD2. From germline, CDR1 is LGHDT and CDR2 YNNKEL (reference sequence). The CDR3 sequence is 15 residues long. With 3 bases clipped from V and 7 bases from J, the junction kept 10 bases outside the gene matches. The CDR3 here is CASSQPGGSRSTQYF. The CDR3 region has the DNA TGTGCCAGCAGCCAGCCGGGAGGGTCAAGATCGACCCAGTACTTC.

The CDR3 is CASRISSGRSNEQFF. In DNA, the CDR3 is TGTGCCAGCAGAATATCTAGCGGGAGATCCAATGAGCAGTTCTTC. The V call is TRBV12-3 or TRBV12-4, the J call TRBJ2-1; TRBD2 aligns across 10 bases. The CDR3 sequence is 15 residues long. Unmatched junction bases numbered 8, after V lost 6 bases and J lost 6 bases.

This chain connects TRBV9 to TRBJ2-1; D unclear. The germline CDR1 and CDR2 sequences are SGDLS and YYNGEE. The CDR3 contains 13 residues. V lost 6 bases and J lost 0, with 7 bases in between. The CDR3 loop reads CASTPSSYNEQFF. The CDR3 DNA sequence: TGTGCCAGCACGCCTAGCTCCTACAATGAGCAGTTCTTC.

The DNA for the CDR3 is TGCGCCAGCAGCGCCGGACATACCCTCTCCTACGAGCAGTACTTC. This codes for CASSAGHTLSYEQYF. V gene TRBV5-1 combines with J gene TRBJ2-7; TRBD1 might be the D (5 bases). Germline CDR1 reads SGHRS; CDR2 reads YFSETQ. The CDR3 length is 15 residues. Trimming cost V 4 bases and J 0 bases, with 14 bases left between them.

The CDR3 reads CSAAWAGNTEAFF. DNA for the CDR3: TGCAGTGCCGCGTGGGCTGGGAACACTGAAGCTTTCTTT. The chain couples TRBV20-1 to TRBJ1-1; D gene unclear. Looked up from germline, CDR1 is DFQATT and CDR2 is SNEGSKA (reference sequence). This CDR3 contains 13 residues. V shed 6 bases and J shed 1 base, with 12 bases lying between them.

The chain joins TRBV7-3 to TRBJ1-2; 11 bases map to TRBD1. Per the germline V gene, CDR1 is SGHTA and CDR2 is FQGTGA. The CDR3 totals 15 residues. J was trimmed by 5 bases and V by 2 bases; bases with no gene match: 4. Here the CDR3 reads CASSLEGQGGYGYTF. DNA for the CDR3: TGTGCCAGCAGCTTAGAGGGACAGGGGGGTTATGGCTACACCTTC.

This clonotype was detected a few times. V gene TRBV7-9 combines with J gene TRBJ2-1; 9 bases are shared with TRBD2. The junction had 7 bases not matched to a gene; V was cut back by 4 bases and J by 6 bases. The CDR3 contains 15 residues. CDR1 is SEHNR and CDR2 is FQNEAQ in the germline V gene (reference sequence). CDR3 loop: CASSSPGTSLNEQFF. Here the CDR3 DNA reads TGTGCCAGCAGCTCTCCCGGGACTAGCCTCAATGAGCAGTTCTTC. The complete variable domain, with remaining parts taken from reference TRBV7-9 and TRBJ2-1, reads DTGVSQNPRHKITKRGQNVTFRCDPISEHNRLYWYRQTLGQGPEFLTYFQNEAQLEKSRLLSDRFSAERPKGSFSTLEIQRTEQGDSAMYLCASSSPGTSLNEQFFGPGTRLTVL.

The rearrangement uses TRBV4-1 and TRBJ2-6; D gene ambiguous. CDR3 length: 18 amino acids. V was cut by 6 bases and J by 1 base, with 19 bases left in between. Germline-derived CDR1 and CDR2 are MGHRA and YSYEKL. Here the CDR3 reads CASRVQDFLGSGANVLTF. The DNA for the CDR3 is TGCGCCAGCAGAGTTCAGGATTTCCTTGGTTCTGGGGCCAACGTCCTGACTTTC.

The chain has TRBV6-9 and TRBJ2-5; 11 nucleotides line up with TRBD2. CDR3 size: 19 residues. V shed 6 bases and J 2 bases; nucleotides not matched to a gene: 17. Germline V gene data show CDR1 as MNHGY and CDR2 as SVAAGI. This chain's CDR3 is CASRNPGLAERGGQETQYF. The CDR3 DNA follows: TGTGCCAGCAGGAACCCGGGACTAGCGGAGAGGGGGGGACAAGAGACCCAGTACTTC.

This clonotype was observed a few times. The chain combines TRBV20-1 with TRBJ1-2; weak D call: TRBD1 (5 bases). This CDR3 has 11 residues. Germline V gene lookup returns CDR1 DFQATT and CDR2 SNEGSKA (reference sequence). The DNA for the CDR3 is TGCAGAGGGGTTTGGAACTATGGCTACACCTTC. This codes for CRGVWNYGYTF.

Only one count was recorded for this clonotype. The gene calls are TRBV5-1 and TRBJ2-3, with 14 bases matching TRBD2. CDR3 length: 16 amino acids. V lost 0 bases and J lost 5; bases outside the gene matches: 2. Germline V CDR1 and CDR2: SGHRS, YFSETQ. This CDR3 reads CASSLVGTSGRDTQYF. CDR3 DNA sequence: TGCGCCAGCAGCTTGGTAGGGACTAGCGGGAGAGATACGCAGTATTTT.

This clonotype was observed a few times. The chain joins TRBV29-1 to TRBJ2-7; D might be TRBD1 (6 bases). This CDR3 has 12 amino acids. Per germline, CDR1 SQVTM and CDR2 ANQGSEA. The germline V and J ends were trimmed by 4 bases and 4 bases, with 11 bases remaining between them. Here the CDR3 DNA reads TGCAGCGTTGCACCGGACAGTTACGAGCAGTACTTC. Protein product: CSVAPDSYEQYF.

This clonotype appeared a few times. This sequence joins TRBV20-1 and TRBJ2-7, with D possibly being TRBD1 or TRBD2 (6 bases each). V lost 5 bases and J 4 bases, leaving 9 bases between the germline ends. The CDR3 extends over 11 amino acids. From germline, CDR1 is DFQATT and CDR2 SNEGSKA (reference sequence). This CDR3 reads CSAPGAYEQYF. CDR3 nucleotide sequence: TGCAGTGCTCCGGGGGCTTACGAGCAGTACTTC.

The chain combines TRBV27 with TRBJ2-5; no clear D. The CDR3 consists of 12 residues. The V gene lost 4 bases and the J gene lost 7 bases, with 10 bases spanning the gap. Germline V gene sequence: CDR1 MNHEY, CDR2 SMNVEV (reference sequence). CDR3 in amino acids: CASSSGLGTQYF. The CDR3 coding sequence is TGTGCCAGCAGTTCCGGGCTCGGGACCCAGTACTTC.

This clonotype was seen a handful of times. CDR3 sequence reads: CASSKLAGVTDTQYF. In DNA form, the CDR3 reads TGTGCCAGCAGTAAACTAGCGGGAGTCACAGATACGCAGTATTTT. V is TRBV2 and J is TRBJ2-3; the match to TRBD2 covers 11 bases. Trimming removed 5 bases from V and 2 bases from J; junction bases left unmatched: 3. CDR1 and CDR2 (germline): SNHLY, FYNNEI. This CDR3 has 15 amino acids.

The V gene is TRBV7-8, the J gene TRBJ2-3; D assignment may be TRBD1 or TRBD2 (6 bases each). V was pared by 0 bases and J by 0 bases, with 10 bases between. This CDR3 comprises 16 residues. CDR1 SGHVS and CDR2 FQNEAQ come from the germline V gene. The CDR3 loop is CASSLAWGASTDTQYF. For the CDR3, the DNA is TGTGCCAGCAGCTTAGCGTGGGGGGCTAGCACAGATACGCAGTATTTT.

The gene calls are TRBV12-5 and TRBJ2-5; D remains unclear. The end of the DNA fits TRBJ2-7 better, so the J call may be wrong. The V gene's germline CDR1 is LGHNT and CDR2 FRNRAP. This CDR3 spans 12 amino acids. The CDR3 loop is CASGKRSGEQYF. The CDR3 region has the DNA TGTGCTAGTGGTAAACGATCGGGCGAGCAGTACTTC.

Concerning this clonotype: Sequence at one end of the junction differs from germline and may be a read error. V usage is TRBV20-1 and J usage is TRBJ2-7, with 8 bases identical to TRBD1. This CDR3 comprises 11 residues. Per germline, CDR1 DFQATT and CDR2 SNEGSKA (reference sequence). CDR3 loop: CSARDRGEQYF. The CDR3 bases are TGCAGTGCTCGAGACAGGGGCGAGCAGTACTTC.

The chain is built from TRBV20-1 and TRBJ2-4; 7 bases fit TRBD2. CDR3 length: 13 residues. V was pared by 3 bases and J by 6 bases, with 5 bases of the junction left unmatched. The germline CDR1 and CDR2 sequences are DFQATT and SNEGSKA (reference sequence). The CDR3: CSASTGGPNIQYF. The CDR3 DNA follows: TGCAGTGCTAGTACGGGAGGTCCAAACATTCAGTACTTC.